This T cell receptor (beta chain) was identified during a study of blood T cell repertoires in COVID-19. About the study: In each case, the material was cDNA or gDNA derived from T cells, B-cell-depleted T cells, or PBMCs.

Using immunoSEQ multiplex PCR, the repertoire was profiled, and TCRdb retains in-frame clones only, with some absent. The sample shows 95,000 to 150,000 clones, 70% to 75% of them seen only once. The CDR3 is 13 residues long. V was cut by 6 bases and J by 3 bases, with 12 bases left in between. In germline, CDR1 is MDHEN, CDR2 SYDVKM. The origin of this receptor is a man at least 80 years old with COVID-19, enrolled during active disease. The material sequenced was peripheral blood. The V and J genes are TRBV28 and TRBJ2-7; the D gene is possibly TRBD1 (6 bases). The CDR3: CASRDSSLYEQYF. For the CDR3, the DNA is TGTGCCAGCAGGGACAGCAGCCTCTACGAGCAGTACTTC.